A single sample gave rise to the 22 T cell receptor beta chains below, sequenced in a study of T cell changes during pregnancy in multiple sclerosis. Profiled with immunoSEQ multiplex PCR; TCRdb holds only in-frame clones, not every one. The sample lists roughly 38,000 clones, about nine tenths occurring once. The sequenced sample was CD4+ T cells from peripheral blood mononuclear cells, obtained in the second trimester of pregnancy. The receptors were sampled from a female donor in good health, enrolled as a control in a pregnancy study.

A single count supports this clone. This chain uses TRBV2 with TRBJ2-7, with TRBD2 matching over 10 bases. With V trimmed by 3 bases and J by 4 bases, 9 bases remained unmatched. CDR1 is SNHLY and CDR2 is FYNNEI in the germline V gene. This CDR3 comprises 16 residues. The CDR3 reads CASSEPGASGSYEQYF. CDR3 bases: TGTGCCAGCAGTGAGCCTGGGGCTAGCGGGAGTTACGAGCAGTACTTC.

V usage is TRBV29-1 and J usage is TRBJ1-1; maybe TRBD1 (6 bases). CDR3 length: 13 amino acids. V shed 3 bases and J shed 5 bases, with 13 bases lying between them. CDR1 is SQVTM and CDR2 is ANQGSEA in the germline V gene. In DNA, the CDR3 is TGCAGCGTTGATCTGGGGGCGAATACTGAAGCTTTCTTT. Translating gives CSVDLGANTEAFF.

V and J are TRBV12-5 and TRBJ1-1, with D unresolved. Germline V gene lookup returns CDR1 LGHNT and CDR2 FRNRAP. Trimming took 0 bases from V and 3 from J, leaving 29 bases between them. The CDR3 has 21 amino acids. CDR3 bases: TGTGCTAGTGGTTTGGTACACCCCCTAGCCAAGGACCCCGGCCGTTACACTGAAGCTTTCTTT. Its translation: CASGLVHPLAKDPGRYTEAFF.

This chain links TRBV10-3 with TRBJ2-3; 13 bases are shared with TRBD2. The CDR3 contains 16 residues. CDR1 and CDR2 from the germline V gene are ENHRY and SYGVKD. V shed 7 bases and J 5 bases; nucleotides not matched to a gene: 9. In DNA, the CDR3 is TGTGCCATCACATCGGGACTAGCGGGGAGGGGAGATACGCAGTATTTT. Translation gives CAITSGLAGRGDTQYF.

This chain connects TRBV14 to TRBJ2-5, with 8 bases identical to TRBD1. The CDR3 is 15 residues long. The germline V gene has CDR1 SGHDN and CDR2 FVKESK. V shed 4 bases and J 5 bases; nucleotides not matched to a gene: 9. The DNA for the CDR3 is TGTGCCAGCAGCCCCGGCGGGACAGGCGGGGAGACCCAGTACTTC. Translated, it gives CASSPGGTGGETQYF.

This chain links TRBV18 with TRBJ1-6, with a tentative D call TRBD1 (5 bases). V gave up 6 bases and J gave up 7 bases, with 13 bases separating them. Germline V CDR1 and CDR2: KGHSH, LQKENI. CDR3 length: 14 residues. CDR3 nucleotide sequence: TGTGCCAGCTCCCCCGACAGAATAAATTCACCCCTCCACTTT. Protein: CASSPDRINSPLHF.

This chain uses TRBV11-2 with TRBJ2-7, with D unresolved. This CDR3 has 13 amino acids. Trimming stripped 0 bases from V and 0 bases from J, with 3 bases between. Germline V CDR1 and CDR2: SGHAT, FQNNGV. The DNA for the CDR3 is TGTGCCAGCAGCTTAGACGGCTCCTACGAGCAGTACTTC. Its translation: CASSLDGSYEQYF.

Only a few counts were recorded for this clone. V and J are TRBV25-1 and TRBJ2-2; D gene uncertain. With 3 bases removed from V and 2 bases from J, the gap between germline ends came to 7 bases. This CDR3 spans 14 amino acids. The germline CDR1 and CDR2 sequences are MGHDK and SYGVNS. CDR3 sequence reads: CASSDRPNTGELFF. The CDR3 region has the DNA TGTGCCAGCAGTGACAGGCCTAACACCGGGGAGCTGTTTTTT.

In nucleotides, the CDR3 is TGCGCCAGCAGCCTGCTACCGGGACTAGCGGGAGTCACAGATACGCAGTATTTT. Amino acid sequence: CASSLLPGLAGVTDTQYF. The chain uses TRBV4-1 and TRBJ2-3, with TRBD2 matching over 14 bases. The CDR3 runs 18 residues. V was clipped by 4 bases and J by 2 bases; unmatched bases: 8. Per germline, CDR1 MGHRA and CDR2 YSYEKL.

The chain uses TRBV6-5 and TRBJ1-2, with TRBD1 identical over 9 bases. Germline CDR1 reads MNHEY; CDR2 reads SVGAGI. The CDR3 totals 13 residues. V trimming: 4 bases; J trimming: 8 bases; junction bases outside the gene matches: 5. The CDR3 protein is CASSSLDRGGYTF. DNA for the CDR3: TGTGCCAGCAGTTCCTTGGACAGGGGCGGCTACACCTTC.

CDR3 nucleotide sequence: TGTGCCAGCAGCTTGGAGCTAGCGGGAGGCGGGGCAGATACGCAGTATTTT. Protein product: CASSLELAGGGADTQYF. The chain couples TRBV5-5 to TRBJ2-3; 11 bases fit TRBD2. Germline trimming cut 0 bases from V and 4 bases from J; bases unmatched to any gene: 7. Germline loops: CDR1 SGHKS, CDR2 YYEKEE (reference sequence). The CDR3 sequence is 17 residues long.

The chain uses TRBV2 and TRBJ2-7; possibly TRBD2 for D (6 bases). Trimming removed 6 bases from V and 2 bases from J, with 14 bases in between. CDR3 size: 14 residues. From germline, CDR1 is SNHLY and CDR2 FYNNEI. This CDR3 is CASRVGTVAYEQYF. The CDR3 DNA reads as TGTGCCAGCAGGGTGGGGACTGTAGCCTACGAGCAGTACTTC.

The J gene is TRBJ2-5, the V gene TRBV5-5; 8 bases match TRBD2. The CDR3 has 15 amino acids. The V and J ends lost 2 bases and 1 base, in that order; junction bases with no gene match: 4. CDR1 is SGHKS, CDR2 YYEKEE, per germline (reference sequence). DNA of the CDR3: TGTGCCAGCAGCTTCAGCGGGAGCCCCCAAGAGACCCAGTACTTC. The encoded protein is CASSFSGSPQETQYF.

The chain links TRBV5-1 to TRBJ2-1, with 7 bases identical to TRBD2. This CDR3 contains 15 residues. J gave up 10 bases and V 4 bases, and 14 bases lay outside the gene matches. Germline-derived CDR1 and CDR2 are SGHRS and YFSETQ. As DNA, the CDR3 is TGCGCCAGCAGCGCCACATCTAGCGGAGTAGGGGAGCAGTTCTTC. Encoded protein: CASSATSSGVGEQFF.

This clone was seen only once. The limits of the CDR3 on the DNA are not certain, so only TCRdb's listed CDR3 is given. V is TRBV5-1 and J is TRBJ2-3; the table's TRBD1 call for D was not verified on the DNA. The CDR3 is made up of 14 amino acids, end residues included. CDR1 is SGHRS, CDR2 YFSETQ, per germline. This CDR3 is CASSLEFGTGAEYF.

The chain joins TRBV19 to TRBJ2-1, with 12 bases that match TRBD2. The trim removed 6 bases at V and 5 bases at J, leaving 5 bases unmatched. This CDR3 has 15 residues. Per the germline V gene, CDR1 is LNHDA and CDR2 is SQIVND (reference sequence). DNA of the CDR3: TGTGCCAGTAGCCCTACTAGCGGGAGGAACAATGAGCAGTTCTTC. This sequence encodes CASSPTSGRNNEQFF.

The rearrangement joins TRBV29-1 to TRBJ2-7; 9 nucleotides align to TRBD2. This CDR3 is 20 amino acids long. Per germline, CDR1 SQVTM and CDR2 ANQGSEA. With V trimmed by 2 bases and J by 1 base, 21 bases remained unmatched. This chain's CDR3 is CSVELWAGGPLVDASYEQYF. In nucleotides, the CDR3 is TGCAGCGTTGAATTGTGGGCGGGAGGGCCGCTAGTGGATGCTTCCTACGAGCAGTACTTC.

V usage is TRBV19 and J usage is TRBJ2-1, with 8 bases lining up with TRBD1. With 4 bases clipped from V and 0 bases from J, the junction kept 8 bases outside the gene matches. Germline values: CDR1 LNHDA, CDR2 SQIVND (reference sequence). This CDR3 region has 17 residues. In nucleotides, the CDR3 is TGTGCCAGTAGTACCCATTCACAGGGGGGCTCCTACAATGAGCAGTTCTTC. Its protein is CASSTHSQGGSYNEQFF.

This clone came up once. The chain employs TRBV5-1 and TRBJ2-2, with 9 positions matching TRBD2. The CDR3 covers 17 residues. Germline CDR1 is SGHRS and CDR2 is YFSETQ. V lost 0 bases to trimming and J lost 1 base; unmatched junction nucleotides: 4. The CDR3 DNA is TGCGCCAGCAGCTTGGTGGCGACTAGCGGGAACACCGGGGAGCTGTTTTTT. It encodes CASSLVATSGNTGELFF.

V is TRBV5-1 and J is TRBJ2-7; 11 bases match TRBD2. The V gene end was trimmed by 3 bases and the J gene end by 6 bases; junction bases not matched to a gene: 5. The V gene's germline CDR1 is SGHRS and CDR2 YFSETQ. The length of the CDR3 is 14 residues. CDR3 residues: CASSSSGGPGEQYF. The CDR3 nucleotides read TGCGCCAGCAGCTCTAGCGGGGGGCCAGGCGAGCAGTACTTC.

The J gene is TRBJ2-1, the V gene TRBV6-6, with TRBD1 identical over 7 bases. V shed 7 bases, J shed 5 bases, and the junction held 14 bases outside the gene matches. The germline V gene encodes CDR1 MNHNY and CDR2 SVGAGI (reference sequence). The CDR3 consists of 16 residues. CDR3 sequence (DNA): TGTGCCAGCAATCAGCCCGGGACAGTATATGACAATGAGCAGTTCTTC. Translated: CASNQPGTVYDNEQFF.

The CDR3 spells CARSFALLDRPPEAFF. CDR3 coding DNA: TGTGCCAGAAGCTTCGCCCTCTTGGACAGGCCCCCTGAAGCTTTCTTT. The chain joins TRBV5-3 to TRBJ1-1, with 7 bases fitting TRBD1. TRBV5-3 qualifies as an ORF whose function is uncertain. This CDR3 region has 16 residues. The junction had 13 bases not matched to a gene; V was cut back by 2 bases and J by 6 bases.